This T cell receptor (beta chain) appears in the sequencing data of a study of regulatory T cells in long-lasting Graves disease. Investigators prepared the TCR beta libraries by applying iRepertoire HTBI primers and Arm-PCR of CDR3 regions. Using its own MiXCR run on the multiplex PCR reads, TCRdb lists one record per CDR3 protein. The sample shows some 500,000 distinct CDR3 sequences, roughly 12% of them seen only once. This clonotype was seen a few times. What it recognizes is unknown. Described time point: newly diagnosed GD, antithyroid drugs for less than 3 months. Making the TCR library involved RNA that had been extracted from PBMCs. This CDR3 region has 14 residues. V dropped 8 bases and J dropped 8; count of bases not matched to a gene: 11. Germline lookup yields CDR1 MNHEY and CDR2 SVGEGT. The study, taken as a whole, reports: Patients whose Graves' disease persisted exhibited lower TCR diversity than those newly diagnosed.

The sample was also linked to a second study, of T cells in Graves' hyperthyroidism and ophthalmopathy. From that study: In the first-round RT-PCR of the TCR CDR3, the HTBI primer set was used.

This chain uses TRBV6-2 or TRBV6-3 with TRBJ2-1; 8 bases are shared with TRBD2. The sequence came from a man under 40 with Graves disease. The sample here was peripheral blood mononuclear cells (PBMCs), taken at new diagnosis, from a patient treated with antithyroid drugs. DNA for the CDR3: TGTGCCAGCCAAGACGGGGGGGATCCTGATGAGCAGTTCTTC. Protein sequence: CASQDGGDPDEQFF.